The 11 T cell receptor beta chains in this list originate from one sample, sequenced in a study of blood T cell repertoires in COVID-19. Profiled with immunoSEQ multiplex PCR; TCRdb holds only in-frame clones, not every one. In the table there are some 670,000 clones, about nine tenths of which are singletons. Source material: peripheral blood. These receptors came from a woman aged 18-35 years with acute or convalescent COVID-19.

The gene calls are TRBV18 and TRBJ2-3; D is uncertain. Germline V CDR1 and CDR2: KGHSH, LQKENI. This CDR3 is built from 16 residues. V lost 0 bases, J lost 0 bases, and 10 bases lay in between. CDR3 residues: CASSPPRIPSTDTQYF. CDR3 nucleotides: TGTGCCAGCTCACCACCCAGGATCCCTAGCACAGATACGCAGTATTTT. Based on the CDR3 plus reference TRBV18 and TRBJ2-3, the full variable domain is NAGVMQNPRHLVRRRGQEARLRCSPMKGHSHVYWYRQLPEEGLKFMVYLQKENIIDESGMPKERFSAEFPKEGPSILRIQQVVRGDSAAYFCASSPPRIPSTDTQYFGPGTRLTVL.

The sample holds one count of this clone. The chain couples TRBV29-1 to TRBJ2-6; tentatively, D is TRBD1 (6 bases). CDR3 length equals 14 residues. Trimming removed 6 bases at V and 0 bases at J, with 9 bases between. Per the germline V gene, CDR1 is SQVTM and CDR2 is ANQGSEA. CDR3 DNA: TGCAGCGTGCGGACAGACTCTGGGGCCAACGTCCTGACTTTC. It specifies CSVRTDSGANVLTF.

This chain links TRBV7-9 with TRBJ1-1; tentatively, D is TRBD1 (6 bases). Germline V gene data show CDR1 as SEHNR and CDR2 as FQNEAQ (reference sequence). CDR3 length: 15 residues. V was cut by 4 bases and J by 4 bases, with 16 bases left in between. The CDR3: CASSSPTRDTTEAFF. The CDR3, as DNA: TGTGCCAGCAGCTCACCGACCCGGGACACCACTGAAGCTTTCTTT.

The chain links TRBV20-1 to TRBJ1-1, with D hard to call. This CDR3 contains 10 residues. CDR1 is DFQATT and CDR2 is SNEGSKA in the germline V gene (reference sequence). The V gene lost 7 bases and the J gene lost 10 bases, with 13 bases spanning the gap. CDR3 in amino acids: CSGRSPGAFF. The CDR3 region has the DNA TGCAGTGGAAGATCTCCAGGAGCTTTCTTT.

V is TRBV19 and J is TRBJ2-1; TRBD2 aligns across 12 bases. The CDR3 runs to 18 residues. From germline, CDR1 is LNHDA and CDR2 SQIVND (reference sequence). The trim removed 0 bases at V and 9 bases at J, leaving 12 bases unmatched. The CDR3 spells CASSIEASGGASVGEQFF. The CDR3 region has the DNA TGTGCCAGTAGTATAGAGGCTAGCGGGGGGGCATCGGTGGGTGAGCAGTTCTTC.

This chain's CDR3 is CASSLGTGGAKTEAFF. Written as DNA, the CDR3 is TGTGCCAGTAGTCTTGGGACAGGGGGCGCGAAGACTGAAGCTTTCTTT. This rearrangement joins TRBV19 to TRBJ1-1; 12 bases match TRBD1. Per germline, CDR1 LNHDA and CDR2 SQIVND (reference sequence). After removal of 5 bases from V and 5 bases from J, the junction contained 9 bases not matched to a gene. The CDR3 covers 16 residues.

V gene TRBV7-6 combines with J gene TRBJ1-3; no reliable D call. Trimming removed 1 base at V and 0 bases at J, with 10 bases between. CDR3 length: 16 residues. The germline V gene encodes CDR1 SGHVS and CDR2 FNYEAQ. CDR3 residues: CASSLGSGFSGNTIYF. The DNA of the CDR3 is TGTGCCAGCAGCTTAGGGTCAGGTTTCTCTGGAAACACCATATATTTT.

V and J are TRBV6-6 and TRBJ2-3; D possibly corresponds to TRBD1 (5 bases). CDR1 MNHNY and CDR2 SVGAGI come from the germline V gene (reference sequence). The CDR3 spans 14 residues. Trimming took off 0 bases at V and 1 base at J, with 5 bases between the two ends. The CDR3: CASSYSGGTDTQYF. The CDR3 DNA reads TGTGCCAGCAGTTACTCAGGGGGCACAGATACGCAGTATTTT.

This clone was observed a single time. The rearrangement uses TRBV28 and TRBJ2-7; TRBD1 might be the D (5 bases). Germline assignment: CDR1 MDHEN and CDR2 SYDVKM. This CDR3 comprises 14 residues. Trimming left V 7 bases short and J 3 bases short, with 16 bases between. The CDR3 here is CASKGRAHFYEQYF. The CDR3 DNA sequence: TGTGCCAGCAAAGGCAGGGCCCACTTCTACGAGCAGTACTTC.

The gene calls are TRBV9 and TRBJ2-5, with 9 nucleotides matching TRBD2. The CDR3 spans 16 residues. V trimming: 3 bases; J trimming: 7 bases; junction bases outside the gene matches: 13. CDR1 is SGDLS, CDR2 YYNGEE, per germline. Here the CDR3 DNA reads TGTGCCAGCAGCGCCCGACCGGGACTAGCAATAACGACCCAGTACTTC. It translates to CASSARPGLAITTQYF.

CDR3 in amino acids: CASSDRGRTEAFF. The CDR3 coding sequence is TGTGCCAGCAGTGACAGGGGGAGGACTGAAGCTTTCTTT. This rearrangement joins TRBV2 to TRBJ1-1, with 7 nucleotides matching TRBD1. The CDR3 contains 13 residues. Trimming cost V 3 bases and J 5 bases; bases outside gene matches: 3. Germline-derived CDR1 and CDR2 are SNHLY and FYNNEI.